A single sample gave rise to the 20 T cell receptor beta chains below, sequenced in a study of blood T cell repertoires in COVID-19. Clones were sequenced by immunoSEQ multiplex PCR, and TCRdb holds only the in-frame ones, with some missing. Of about 140,000 clones listed, roughly nine tenths are singletons. The specimen was peripheral blood. These receptors all come from a human donor with COVID-19, enrolled during active disease. The donor label of this sample is uncertain.

CDR3 bases: TGTGCCAGCGAACTCGTGCCGGGACAGGCATCGACTAATGAAAAACTGTTTTTT. Amino acid sequence: CASELVPGQASTNEKLFF. The rearrangement links TRBV11-3 to TRBJ1-4; 8 bases match TRBD1. The germline gives CDR1 SGHNT, CDR2 YENEEA. The CDR3 is 18 amino acids. Trimming took 8 bases from V and 2 from J; bases not matched to a gene: 16.

The V call is TRBV7-7, the J call TRBJ2-2; 7 bases align to TRBD1. CDR3 length: 16 residues. V gave up 5 bases and J gave up 0 bases; unmatched junction bases: 6. The germline gives CDR1 SSHAT, CDR2 FNYEAQ (reference sequence). CDR3 in DNA: TGTGCCAGCAGCGAAGCCGGGACAGCGAACACCGGGGAGCTGTTTTTT. It is translated as CASSEAGTANTGELFF.

CDR3 residues: CASSLEGRGTGPETQYF. As DNA, the CDR3 is TGTGCCAGCAGCTTAGAGGGGCGCGGGACAGGTCCAGAGACCCAGTACTTC. The chain couples TRBV7-2 to TRBJ2-5; 8 bases match TRBD1. J was trimmed by 4 bases and V by 1 base; bases with no gene match: 11. Germline-derived CDR1 and CDR2 are SGHTA and FQGNSA. This CDR3 comprises 17 residues.

This chain connects TRBV12-5 to TRBJ2-7; 8 bases align to TRBD1. CDR1 LGHNT and CDR2 FRNRAP come from the germline V gene. V dropped 6 bases and J dropped 7; count of bases not matched to a gene: 11. The CDR3 extends over 14 amino acids. This CDR3 reads CASGQGARVQEQYF. CDR3 sequence (DNA): TGTGCTAGTGGCCAGGGGGCGAGGGTTCAGGAGCAGTACTTC.

The J gene is TRBJ2-2, the V gene TRBV5-4, with 10 bases that match TRBD2. The germline V gene has CDR1 SGHNT and CDR2 YYREEE (reference sequence). The CDR3 is 15 amino acids. The V and J ends lost 2 bases and 5 bases, in that order; junction bases with no gene match: 3. CDR3 residues: CASSLSLAGTGELFF. Written as DNA, the CDR3 is TGTGCCAGCAGCTTATCACTAGCGGGGACCGGGGAGCTGTTTTTT.

The CDR3 spells CASSTYSQGAVNQPQHF. The CDR3 DNA is TGTGCCAGTAGTACCTATTCACAGGGGGCGGTCAATCAGCCCCAGCATTTT. This chain connects TRBV19 to TRBJ1-5; 9 nucleotides agree with TRBD1. J gave up 3 bases and V 4 bases, and 10 bases lay outside the gene matches. The CDR3 runs to 17 residues. Germline V CDR1 and CDR2: LNHDA, SQIVND (reference sequence). Full variable domain (rest looked up from reference TRBV19 and TRBJ1-5): DGGITQSPKYLFRKEGQNVTLSCEQNLNHDAMYWYRQDPGQGLRLIYYSQIVNDFQKGDIAEGYSVSREKKESFPLTVTSAQKNPTAFYLCASSTYSQGAVNQPQHFGDGTRLSIL.

The V gene is TRBV5-1, the J gene TRBJ1-5; the D gene is possibly TRBD1 (6 bases). The CDR3 length is 15 residues. The V end was cut by 0 bases, the J end by 6 bases, with 13 bases between. Germline V gene lookup returns CDR1 SGHRS and CDR2 YFSETQ. CDR3 nucleotide sequence: TGCGCCAGCAGCTTGGAGGGGACAATGGGTCAGCCCCAGCATTTT. Amino acid sequence: CASSLEGTMGQPQHF.

The rearrangement joins TRBV10-3 to TRBJ2-2; 8 bases align to TRBD1. The V gene end was trimmed by 4 bases and the J gene end by 3 bases; junction bases not matched to a gene: 13. The CDR3 consists of 18 residues. Per the germline V gene, CDR1 is ENHRY and CDR2 is SYGVKD. CDR3 amino acids: CAISGAQVGTGDTGELFF. The CDR3 bases are TGTGCCATCAGTGGTGCGCAGGTCGGGACAGGAGACACCGGGGAGCTGTTTTTT.

V and J are TRBV5-1 and TRBJ1-1; no clear D gene. Germline V gene lookup returns CDR1 SGHRS and CDR2 YFSETQ. The CDR3 extends over 13 amino acids. V lost 4 bases to trimming and J lost 5 bases, with 12 bases between them. This chain's CDR3 is CASSDDGLTEAFF. Written as DNA, the CDR3 is TGCGCCAGCAGCGACGATGGGCTGACTGAAGCTTTCTTT.

The J gene is TRBJ2-5, the V gene TRBV19, with 10 positions matching TRBD1. Trimming cost V 10 bases and J 5 bases; bases outside gene matches: 10. The length of the CDR3 is 14 residues. Germline V gene data show CDR1 as LNHDA and CDR2 as SQIVND (reference sequence). The CDR3: CATAGQGIGETQYF. CDR3 in DNA: TGTGCCACCGCGGGACAGGGGATAGGCGAGACCCAGTACTTC.

The genes are TRBV6-1 and TRBJ1-2, with TRBD1 matching over 9 bases. The V segment lost 2 bases and the J segment 8 bases; nucleotides outside the gene matches: 6. Germline-derived CDR1 and CDR2 are MNHNS and SASEGT. This CDR3 comprises 14 residues. DNA of the CDR3: TGTGCCAGCAGTGAAACAGGGGGCTGGTTAGGCTACACCTTC. Translation gives CASSETGGWLGYTF.

V and J are TRBV5-1 and TRBJ1-2; D possibly corresponds to TRBD1 (6 bases). The length of the CDR3 is 13 residues. The germline V gene has CDR1 SGHRS and CDR2 YFSETQ. V shed 0 bases and J shed 3 bases, with 6 bases lying between them. CDR3: CASSLGQDYGYTF. The CDR3 DNA reads as TGCGCCAGCAGCTTGGGACAGGACTATGGCTACACCTTC.

The gene calls are TRBV30 and TRBJ2-5; 7 bases are shared with TRBD2. The V segment lost 0 bases and the J segment 5 bases; nucleotides outside the gene matches: 9. CDR1 is GTSNPN and CDR2 is SVGIG in the germline V gene (reference sequence). The CDR3 is made up of 15 amino acids. The CDR3: CAWSVPSGRGETQYF. CDR3 nucleotide sequence: TGTGCCTGGAGTGTACCTAGCGGCCGAGGGGAGACCCAGTACTTC.

V and J are TRBV7-9 and TRBJ1-4; TRBD1 aligns across 8 bases. J lost 8 bases, V lost 1 base, and 9 bases had no gene match. The CDR3 totals 16 residues. Germline V CDR1 and CDR2: SEHNR, FQNEAQ (reference sequence). CDR3 nucleotide sequence: TGTGCCAGCAGCTTAGGCCGGGACAGGTTTTACGAAAAACTGTTTTTT. Protein sequence: CASSLGRDRFYEKLFF. Using reference TRBV7-9 and TRBJ1-4 for the parts outside the CDR3, the full variable domain is DTGVSQNPRHKITKRGQNVTFRCDPISEHNRLYWYRQTLGQGPEFLTYFQNEAQLEKSRLLSDRFSAERPKGSFSTLEIQRTEQGDSAMYLCASSLGRDRFYEKLFFGSGTQLSVL.

The chain couples TRBV5-6 to TRBJ1-1; TRBD1 aligns across 10 bases. This CDR3 contains 14 residues. In germline, CDR1 is SGHDT, CDR2 YYEEEE. The V gene end was trimmed by 3 bases and the J gene end by 1 base; junction bases not matched to a gene: 0. CDR3 amino acids: CASSWDRGNTEAFF. The CDR3 region has the DNA TGTGCCAGCAGCTGGGACAGGGGGAACACTGAAGCTTTCTTT.

This sequence joins TRBV2 and TRBJ2-7, with TRBD1 matching 11 bases. The CDR3 consists of 14 residues. Germline V gives CDR1 SNHLY, CDR2 FYNNEI. V shed 5 bases, J shed 5 bases, and the junction held 5 bases outside the gene matches. CDR3 protein: CASSKRTGGDEQYF. The CDR3 DNA is TGTGCCAGCAGTAAACGGACAGGGGGCGACGAGCAGTACTTC. The complete variable domain, with remaining parts taken from reference TRBV2 and TRBJ2-7, reads EPEVTQTPSHQVTQMGQEVILRCVPISNHLYFYWYRQILGQKVEFLVSFYNNEISEKSEIFDDQFSVERPDGSNFTLKIRSTKLEDSAMYFCASSKRTGGDEQYFGPGTRLTVT.

The chain recombines TRBV14 with TRBJ2-7, with 11 bases fitting TRBD1. Germline loops: CDR1 SGHDN, CDR2 FVKESK. The CDR3 has 14 residues. With V trimmed by 2 bases and J by 6 bases, 3 bases remained unmatched. The CDR3 is CASSQWTGGFEQYF. The CDR3 bases are TGTGCCAGCAGCCAATGGACAGGGGGCTTCGAGCAGTACTTC.

The chain links TRBV6-1 to TRBJ1-2, with D possibly being TRBD1 (5 bases). CDR1 is MNHNS, CDR2 SASEGT, per germline. V lost 2 bases and J 8 bases, leaving 12 bases between the germline ends. CDR3 size: 13 residues. This CDR3 reads CASSEITGSGYTF. The CDR3 DNA reads TGTGCCAGCAGTGAAATTACAGGAAGCGGCTACACCTTC.

The chain combines TRBV29-1 with TRBJ2-3, with TRBD2 as a possible D gene (7 bases). The CDR3 consists of 17 residues. CDR1 and CDR2 (germline): SQVTM, ANQGSEA. The V end was cut by 3 bases, the J end by 6 bases, with 25 bases between. Written as DNA, the CDR3 is TGCAGCGTTGAGATGGGGGGGGGCGCTTCAGATTGGGATACGCAGTATTTT. Protein: CSVEMGGGASDWDTQYF.

The V and J genes are TRBV11-2 and TRBJ2-1; 8 nucleotides align to TRBD2. The germline CDR1 and CDR2 sequences are SGHAT and FQNNGV. This CDR3 is 14 amino acids long. The CDR3: CATGGSRSYNEQFF. DNA of the CDR3: TGTGCAACGGGGGGGTCTCGCTCCTACAATGAGCAGTTCTTC. Together with reference TRBV11-2 and TRBJ2-1, the CDR3 gives the full variable domain: EAGVAQSPRYKIIEKRQSVAFWCNPISGHATLYWYQQILGQGPKLLIQFQNNGVVDDSQLPKDRFSAERLKGVDSTLKIQPAKLEDSAVYLCATGGSRSYNEQFFGPGTRLTVL.